This TCR beta chain comes out of a study of cytomegalovirus exposure and HLA in healthy donors. General observations from the study: When presence/absence was analysed, sequencing depth was taken to be roughly uniform across donors.

Healthy individuals who donated bone marrow served as the donors. PCR involved 60 Vbeta and 13 Jbeta primers. The table came from immunoSEQ multiplex PCR; TCRdb's copy has only in-frame clones and leaves some out. Counted here are fewer than 250,000 clones, approximately 87% occurring once; the ten biggest clones make up 1% to 1.5%. Germline V gives CDR1 LGHNA, CDR2 YSLEER. The CDR3 is 14 amino acids. The junction had 3 bases not matched to a gene; V was cut back by 3 bases and J by 9 bases. This clone has only a few counts. The target antigen is unknown. The TCR originated in a man aged 25-40 years in good health and CMV-seronegative. This rearrangement joins TRBV4-3 to TRBJ1-6; 9 nucleotides match TRBD1. Sequenced: PBMCs. The CDR3 sequence is CASSQGQGTSPLHF. The CDR3 DNA sequence: TGCGCCAGCAGCCAGGGACAGGGTACTTCACCCCTCCACTTT.